Presented here are 29 T cell receptor beta chains from one specimen sequenced in a study of human T cells and chemical hapten exposure. TCRdb redid the calling of the RACE reads with MiXCR, one entry per CDR3 protein. The sample holds some 74,000 distinct CDR3 sequences; about 15% are singletons and the top ten take about 4.6%. Time point meaning: pre-sensitization, week 0. Treatment specified: therapeutic diphenylcyclopropenone sensitization with weekly scalp DPC. The sample in question was whole blood, obtained in connection with sensitization to the hapten diphenylcyclopropenone (DPC). The receptors were sampled from a woman aged 45-59 years with alopecia areata. Some clones in this sample may be carry-over from other donors' samples.

This clonotype was seen only a few times. The chain joins TRBV3-1 to TRBJ1-2; 7 bases are shared with TRBD1. J lost 0 bases, V lost 5 bases, and 9 bases had no gene match. The CDR3 runs to 16 residues. The germline V gene encodes CDR1 LGHDT and CDR2 YNNKEL (reference sequence). The chain's CDR3 is CASSVERTGANYGYTF. The DNA for the CDR3 is TGTGCCAGCAGCGTAGAGAGGACAGGCGCTAACTATGGCTACACCTTC.

The V call is TRBV10-3, the J call TRBJ2-5; TRBD2 agrees at 8 bases. The CDR3 spans 14 residues. Germline trimming cut 4 bases from V and 3 bases from J; bases unmatched to any gene: 4. CDR1 and CDR2 from the germline V gene are ENHRY and SYGVKD. The CDR3 here is CAISVSAGEETQYF. The CDR3 DNA is TGTGCCATCAGTGTATCAGCGGGAGAAGAGACCCAGTACTTC.

This chain uses TRBV5-5 with TRBJ1-5; 8 bases map to TRBD1. The CDR3 runs to 15 residues. Germline V gene lookup returns CDR1 SGHKS and CDR2 YYEKEE (reference sequence). Losses at the gene ends were 2 bases for V and 2 bases for J; bases not matched to a gene: 3. The CDR3 protein is CASSFVTGGNQPQHF. The CDR3, as DNA: TGTGCCAGCAGCTTTGTGACAGGGGGCAATCAGCCCCAGCATTTT. Using reference TRBV5-5 and TRBJ1-5 for the parts outside the CDR3, the full variable domain is DAGVTQSPTHLIKTRGQQVTLRCSPISGHKSVSWYQQVLGQGPQFIFQYYEKEERGRGNFPDRFSARQFPNYSSELNVNALLLGDSALYLCASSFVTGGNQPQHFGDGTRLSIL.

V is TRBV30 and J is TRBJ2-3; no clear D. This CDR3 contains 11 residues. Germline lookup yields CDR1 GTSNPN and CDR2 SVGIG (reference sequence). V was shortened by 5 bases and J by 1 base, with 4 bases between the two germline ends. CDR3 residues: CAWGGTDTQYF. The CDR3 DNA is TGTGCCTGGGGGGGCACAGATACGCAGTATTTT. The whole variable domain, filled in from reference TRBV30 and TRBJ2-3, reads SQTIHQWPATLVQPVGSPLSLECTVEGTSNPNLYWYRQAAGRGLQLLFYSVGIGQISSEVPQNLSASRPQDRQFILSSKKLLLSDSGFYLCAWGGTDTQYFGPGTRLTVL.

This clonotype showed up just a few times. The rearrangement joins TRBV14 to TRBJ1-2; TRBD1 matches at 9 bases. Germline assignment: CDR1 SGHDN and CDR2 FVKESK. The trim removed 1 base at V and 1 base at J, leaving 10 bases unmatched. This CDR3 is 18 amino acids long. The CDR3 bases are TGTGCCAGCAGCCAAGGCCCACGGGACAGGGTACATAACTATGGCTACACCTTC. Amino acids: CASSQGPRDRVHNYGYTF.

The chain has TRBV20-1 and TRBJ1-1, with TRBD1 matching over 8 bases. From germline, CDR1 is DFQATT and CDR2 SNEGSKA (reference sequence). The CDR3 is 14 amino acids. The V and J ends lost 2 bases and 1 base, in that order; junction bases with no gene match: 3. For the CDR3, the DNA is TGCAGTGCTAGAAGGGACAGGAGGAACACTGAAGCTTTCTTT. Its protein is CSARRDRRNTEAFF.

In this sample, this clonotype turned up a few times. The V and J genes are TRBV7-7 and TRBJ2-1; D gene ambiguous. Trimming took 2 bases from V and 0 from J, leaving 11 bases between them. The CDR3 runs 16 residues. The germline gives CDR1 SSHAT, CDR2 FNYEAQ (reference sequence). DNA of the CDR3: TGTGCCAGCAGCTTATCTCTGACCCTCTCCTACAATGAGCAGTTCTTC. This translates into CASSLSLTLSYNEQFF.

This clonotype appeared many times. The V gene is TRBV20-1, the J gene TRBJ2-1; 7 nucleotides agree with TRBD2. CDR1 is DFQATT and CDR2 is SNEGSKA in the germline V gene (reference sequence). CDR3 length: 13 amino acids. Unmatched junction bases numbered 9, after V lost 6 bases and J lost 7 bases. CDR3 DNA sequence: TGCAGTGCCAACGGGGAGGGTAGGAATGAGCAGTTCTTC. It yields the protein CSANGEGRNEQFF.

This chain joins TRBV6-6 and TRBJ2-2; TRBD1 matches 10 bases. The CDR3 consists of 15 residues. Trimming at V came to 8 bases and at J to 5 bases, leaving 8 bases not matched to a gene. Germline V gene sequence: CDR1 MNHNY, CDR2 SVGAGI (reference sequence). This CDR3 reads CASSYRTGGTGELFF. The CDR3 DNA reads as TGTGCCAGCTCGTACCGGACAGGGGGAACCGGGGAGCTGTTTTTT.

The chain is built from TRBV7-2 and TRBJ2-1; TRBD2 aligns across 9 bases. V trimming: 5 bases; J trimming: 8 bases; junction bases outside the gene matches: 7. The CDR3 consists of 14 residues. Per germline, CDR1 SGHTA and CDR2 FQGNSA. DNA for the CDR3: TGTGCCAGCAGCCCTAGGGCTAGCGGGGATGAGCAGTTCTTC. It translates to CASSPRASGDEQFF. Supplemented by reference TRBV7-2 and TRBJ2-1, the full variable domain reads GAGVSQSPSNKVTEKGKDVELRCDPISGHTALYWYRQSLGQGLEFLIYFQGNSAPDKSGLPSDRFSAERTGGSVSTLTIQRTQQEDSAVYLCASSPRASGDEQFFGPGTRLTVL.

There are a few counts of this clonotype. The chain carries TRBV12-3 or TRBV12-4 and TRBJ1-3; no reliable D call. Trimming left V 10 bases short and J 7 bases short, with 14 bases between. There are 12 residues in the CDR3. CDR3 sequence (DNA): TGTGCCATGGGGAGGGCGCATAACACCATATATTTT. The encoded protein is CAMGRAHNTIYF.

This clonotype showed up just a few times. The chain joins TRBV6-6 to TRBJ2-2; 9 bases are shared with TRBD1. CDR1 MNHNY and CDR2 SVGAGI come from the germline V gene (reference sequence). This CDR3 spans 15 amino acids. Trimming took 4 bases from V and 7 from J; bases not matched to a gene: 7. CDR3 loop: CASSSGTGKIGELFF. CDR3 sequence (DNA): TGTGCCAGCAGTTCCGGGACAGGGAAGATCGGGGAGCTGTTTTTT.

This chain links TRBV4-2 with TRBJ1-1, with D hard to call. The V and J ends lost 2 bases and 1 base respectively, with 14 bases between them. The CDR3 contains 16 residues. Germline V CDR1 and CDR2: LGHNA, YNFKEQ. CDR3 nucleotide sequence: TGTGCCAGCAGCCAACCCGACAAACCTACGAACACTGAAGCTTTCTTT. This encodes CASSQPDKPTNTEAFF.

This sequence joins TRBV18 and TRBJ1-3; 10 bases are shared with TRBD1. Looked up from germline, CDR1 is KGHSH and CDR2 is LQKENI. Trimming cost V 6 bases and J 4 bases; bases outside gene matches: 6. The length of the CDR3 is 15 residues. CDR3 protein: CASSAGQGKGNTIYF. CDR3 DNA: TGTGCCAGCTCGGCGGGACAGGGGAAGGGAAACACCATATATTTT.

The V gene is TRBV18, the J gene TRBJ1-5; tentative D call: TRBD1 (5 bases). From germline, CDR1 is KGHSH and CDR2 LQKENI. The CDR3 has 14 residues. V was clipped by 3 bases and J by 7 bases, with 13 bases between them. The CDR3 protein is CASSPGRGQQPQHF. In DNA form, the CDR3 reads TGTGCCAGCTCACCGGGGAGGGGCCAACAGCCCCAGCATTTT.

This clonotype was counted a few times. This CDR3 reads CASSQERSASEQFF. The CDR3 DNA sequence: TGTGCCAGCAGCCAAGAGAGGAGTGCCAGTGAGCAGTTCTTC. The chain couples TRBV14 to TRBJ2-1; no clear D gene. Trimming cost V 0 bases and J 9 bases, with 12 bases left between them. Germline V gene sequence: CDR1 SGHDN, CDR2 FVKESK. The CDR3 is 14 amino acids.

This clonotype occurred many times. The genes are TRBV20-1 and TRBJ2-1, with 10 positions matching TRBD2. Germline V CDR1 and CDR2: DFQATT, SNEGSKA (reference sequence). This CDR3 has 15 residues. V lost 5 bases to trimming and J lost 8 bases; unmatched junction nucleotides: 12. The DNA of the CDR3 is TGCAGTGCTCGGTCAGGGACTAGCGCTTTCGATGAGCAGTTCTTC. Translating it yields CSARSGTSAFDEQFF.

This clonotype was observed a handful of times. The chain uses TRBV6-5 and TRBJ1-5; possible D gene TRBD1, 5 bases. This CDR3 contains 16 residues. V was cut by 4 bases and J by 4 bases, with 17 bases left in between. Germline CDR1 and CDR2: MNHEY and SVGAGI. CDR3 amino acids: CASSSQGRAGNQPQHF. CDR3 bases: TGTGCCAGCAGTTCCCAAGGCAGGGCAGGGAATCAGCCCCAGCATTTT.

This clonotype was detected a few times. The V gene is TRBV2, the J gene TRBJ1-1; D unclear. This CDR3 is built from 15 residues. Looked up from germline, CDR1 is SNHLY and CDR2 is FYNNEI. The germline V and J ends were trimmed by 6 bases and 0 bases, with 14 bases remaining between them. The CDR3, as DNA: TGTGCCAGCAGGGATCCTAGGATTCTGAACACTGAAGCTTTCTTT. It yields the protein CASRDPRILNTEAFF.

The chain combines TRBV12-3 or TRBV12-4 with TRBJ2-1, with 7 nucleotides matching TRBD2. J gave up 7 bases and V 3 bases, and 15 bases lay outside the gene matches. This CDR3 spans 17 amino acids. CDR3 sequence: CASSFVGAAGDFNEQFF. In DNA form, the CDR3 reads TGTGCCAGCAGTTTTGTTGGTGCGGCGGGAGACTTTAATGAGCAGTTCTTC.

The J gene is TRBJ2-1, the V gene TRBV20-1; D remains unclear. The CDR3 totals 15 residues. Germline lookup yields CDR1 DFQATT and CDR2 SNEGSKA (reference sequence). Trimming took 1 base from V and 10 from J, leaving 20 bases between them. This CDR3 is CSARGGSVSRREQFF. The CDR3 coding sequence is TGCAGTGCTAGAGGTGGAAGCGTGTCCAGGAGAGAGCAGTTCTTC.

There are a few counts of this clonotype. The chain carries TRBV7-8 and TRBJ2-3; tentatively, D is TRBD2 (6 bases). Trimming cost V 7 bases and J 0 bases, with 17 bases left between them. Germline CDR1 and CDR2: SGHVS and FQNEAQ. The CDR3 runs 16 residues. Here the CDR3 DNA reads TGTGCCAGCAACCCAGGGAGGAGGAGAAGCACAGATACGCAGTATTTT. Translated: CASNPGRRRSTDTQYF.

This clonotype was counted a few times. The V gene is TRBV28, the J gene TRBJ2-2; D is ambiguous. Between the trimmed V and J ends, which lost 7 bases and 2 bases, there was a span of 11 bases. This CDR3 region has 14 residues. The germline gives CDR1 MDHEN, CDR2 SYDVKM. The CDR3 DNA reads as TGTGCCAGCAAAGTATCACGCAACACCGGGGAGCTGTTTTTT. It codes for CASKVSRNTGELFF.

This clonotype has just a few counts. The CDR3 sequence is CSARDGLAGGPRAQDTQYF. The CDR3 coding sequence is TGCAGTGCTAGAGATGGCCTAGCGGGAGGGCCGAGGGCCCAGGATACGCAGTATTTT. The chain uses TRBV20-1 and TRBJ2-3; 12 nucleotides match TRBD2. CDR1 is DFQATT and CDR2 is SNEGSKA in the germline V gene (reference sequence). The CDR3 contains 19 residues. V dropped 0 bases and J dropped 6; count of bases not matched to a gene: 16.

This clonotype occurred many times. The chain employs TRBV6-2 or TRBV6-3 and TRBJ2-1; 10 nucleotides align to TRBD2. V lost 2 bases and J lost 9; bases outside the gene matches: 13. Germline CDR1 and CDR2: MNHEY and SVGEGT. This CDR3 spans 17 amino acids. In DNA form, the CDR3 reads TGTGCCAGCAGTTACCCAGGGGGTAGCGGGAGGCGGGGTGAGCAGTTCTTC. Amino acid sequence: CASSYPGGSGRRGEQFF.

This clonotype was detected a few times. The chain combines TRBV11-2 with TRBJ2-1, with TRBD2 matching over 9 bases. Germline CDR1 and CDR2: SGHAT and FQNNGV. The CDR3 runs 18 residues. Trimming cost V 6 bases and J 7 bases; bases outside gene matches: 19. This CDR3 reads CASRKMNPPAGGGNEQFF. CDR3 nucleotide sequence: TGTGCCAGCAGAAAAATGAACCCGCCAGCGGGAGGAGGAAATGAGCAGTTCTTC.

This clonotype was seen repeatedly, ten times or more. This sequence joins TRBV7-8 and TRBJ2-1; D is unresolved. The length of the CDR3 is 13 residues. Germline assignment: CDR1 SGHVS and CDR2 FQNEAQ. Trimming left V 0 bases short and J 8 bases short, with 8 bases between. In DNA, the CDR3 is TGTGCCAGCAGCTTAGCGCTAGAGGATGAGCAGTTCTTC. This codes for CASSLALEDEQFF.

This chain links TRBV28 with TRBJ1-5; D ambiguous. Trimming shortened V by 7 bases and J by 2 bases, and 9 bases separated the two germline ends. CDR3 length: 13 amino acids. Per the germline V gene, CDR1 is MDHEN and CDR2 is SYDVKM. CDR3 sequence reads: CASKANGNQPQHF. The CDR3 DNA reads as TGTGCCAGCAAAGCCAACGGCAATCAGCCCCAGCATTTT.

This clonotype was found a few times. The V call is TRBV19, the J call TRBJ2-1; 8 bases agree with TRBD1. The CDR3 is 19 residues long. V was pared by 3 bases and J by 0 bases, with 13 bases of the junction left unmatched. The germline CDR1 and CDR2 sequences are LNHDA and SQIVND (reference sequence). The CDR3 nucleotides read TGTGCCAGTAGTATCTATCTTACCCGGGACAGGAGCTCCTACAATGAGCAGTTCTTC. Its protein product is CASSIYLTRDRSSYNEQFF.